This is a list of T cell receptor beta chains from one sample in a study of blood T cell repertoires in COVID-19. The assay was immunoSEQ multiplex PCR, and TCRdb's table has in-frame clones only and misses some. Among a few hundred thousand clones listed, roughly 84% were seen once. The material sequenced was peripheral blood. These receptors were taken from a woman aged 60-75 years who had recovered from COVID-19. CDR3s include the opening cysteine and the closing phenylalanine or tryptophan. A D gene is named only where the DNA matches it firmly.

CDR3 DNA: TGTGCCAGCAGCCTCAACCCGGGACAGGGAAATGGCTACACCTTC; CDR3 protein: CASSLNPGQGNGYTF; D gene: TRBD1; J gene: TRBJ1-2; V gene: TRBV11-1
CDR3 DNA: TGCGCCAGCAGCTCGGGACAAGGCGGCACTGAAGCTTTCTTT; CDR3 protein: CASSSGQGGTEAFF; D gene: NA; J gene: TRBJ1-1; V gene: TRBV5-1
CDR3 DNA: TGCGCCAGCAGCTTGTCCAGCGGGGACACCGGGGAGCTGTTTTTT; CDR3 protein: CASSLSSGDTGELFF; D gene: TRBD2; J gene: TRBJ2-2; V gene: TRBV5-1
CDR3 DNA: TGCGCCAGCAGCCAGCGAATAACAGATACGCAGTATTTT; CDR3 protein: CASSQRITDTQYF; D gene: NA; J gene: TRBJ2-3; V gene: TRBV4-1
CDR3 DNA: TGTGCCAGCAAAGGGACAGGGGGGCATTCACCCCTCCACTTT; CDR3 protein: CASKGTGGHSPLHF; D gene: TRBD1; J gene: TRBJ1-6; V gene: TRBV2
CDR3 DNA: TGTGCCATCAGCCCCAACAGGGATGACGAGCAGTACTTC; CDR3 protein: CAISPNRDDEQYF; D gene: NA; J gene: TRBJ2-7; V gene: TRBV10-3
CDR3 DNA: TGTGCCAGTAGTATATTTGGTCGGACAAATTATAACTATGGCTACACCTTC; CDR3 protein: CASSIFGRTNYNYGYTF; D gene: NA; J gene: TRBJ1-2; V gene: TRBV19
CDR3 DNA: TGCGCCAGCAGCTTGGCTAGCGGGGGGCCGTTAGAGACCCAGTACTTC; CDR3 protein: CASSLASGGPLETQYF; D gene: TRBD2; J gene: TRBJ2-5; V gene: TRBV5-1
CDR3 DNA: TGTGCCAGCAGTGAACTGTCAGGACTTAGGATTGGCTACACCTTC; CDR3 protein: CASSELSGLRIGYTF; D gene: NA; J gene: TRBJ1-2; V gene: TRBV6-1
CDR3 DNA: TGTGCCAGCAGTCCAACCATACAGGGTTTGGATGGCTACACCTTC; CDR3 protein: CASSPTIQGLDGYTF; D gene: NA; J gene: TRBJ1-2; V gene: TRBV6-2/TRBV6-3
CDR3 DNA: TGTGCCAGCAGCTCAGACTCGGGACCCCTCCACTTT; CDR3 protein: CASSSDSGPLHF; D gene: NA; J gene: TRBJ1-6; V gene: TRBV5-4
CDR3 DNA: TGTGCCAGCAGCTTAGTCGGGGGGACCCAAGAGACCCAGTACTTC; CDR3 protein: CASSLVGGTQETQYF; D gene: TRBD2; J gene: TRBJ2-5; V gene: TRBV7-3
CDR3 DNA: TGTGCCAGCAGCTCCCCGAGGGGGGGTCTTGGAGCTTTCTTT; CDR3 protein: CASSSPRGGLGAFF; D gene: NA; J gene: TRBJ1-1; V gene: TRBV11-2